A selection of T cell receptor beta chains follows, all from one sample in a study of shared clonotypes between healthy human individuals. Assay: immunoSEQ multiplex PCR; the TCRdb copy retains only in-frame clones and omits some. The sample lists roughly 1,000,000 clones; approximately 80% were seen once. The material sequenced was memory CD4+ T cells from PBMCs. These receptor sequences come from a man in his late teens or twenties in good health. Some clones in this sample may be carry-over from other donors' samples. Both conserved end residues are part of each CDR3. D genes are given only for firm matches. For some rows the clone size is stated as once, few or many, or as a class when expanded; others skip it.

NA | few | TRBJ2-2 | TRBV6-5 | CASSYWSYTGELFF | TGTGCCAGCAGTTACTGGAGTTACACCGGGGAGCTGTTTTTT
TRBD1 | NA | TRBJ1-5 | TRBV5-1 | CASSPGTGGPNQPQHF | TGCGCCAGCAGCCCTGGGACAGGGGGCCCCAATCAGCCCCAGCATTTT
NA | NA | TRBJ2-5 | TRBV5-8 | CASSAVQKETQYF | TGTGCCAGCAGTGCCGTGCAGAAAGAGACCCAGTACTTC
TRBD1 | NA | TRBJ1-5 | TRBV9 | CASSVGDRGQPQHF | TGTGCCAGCAGCGTAGGGGACAGGGGTCAGCCCCAGCATTTT
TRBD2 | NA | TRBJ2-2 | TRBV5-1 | CASSPRTSGDTGELFF | TGCGCCAGCAGCCCTCGGACTAGCGGAGACACCGGGGAGCTGTTTTTT
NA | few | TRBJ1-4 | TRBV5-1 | CASSQGRTNEKLFF | TGCGCCAGCAGCCAGGGGAGAACTAATGAAAAACTGTTTTTT
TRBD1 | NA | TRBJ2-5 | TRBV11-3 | CASSSRSGTGRETQYF | TGTGCCAGCAGCTCCCGTTCCGGGACAGGGAGAGAGACCCAGTACTTC
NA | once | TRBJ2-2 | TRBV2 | CASRTSSKNTGELFF | TGTGCCAGCAGAACCTCGAGCAAGAACACCGGGGAGCTGTTTTTT
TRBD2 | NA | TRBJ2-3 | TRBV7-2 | CASSLTSGRAGDTQYF | TGTGCCAGCAGCTTGACTAGCGGGAGGGCCGGTGATACGCAGTATTTT
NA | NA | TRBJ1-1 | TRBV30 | CAWAKGFTEAFF | TGTGCCTGGGCTAAGGGGTTCACTGAAGCTTTCTTT
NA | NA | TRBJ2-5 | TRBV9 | CASSVGSGGETQYF | TGTGCCAGCAGCGTAGGTTCTGGAGGAGAGACCCAGTACTTC
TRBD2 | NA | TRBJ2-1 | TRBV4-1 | CASSQEPQREYPYNEQFF | TGCGCCAGCAGCCAAGAGCCCCAGCGGGAGTACCCCTACAATGAGCAGTTCTTC
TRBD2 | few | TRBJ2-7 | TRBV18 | CASSPRMPGLAGGPLNEQYF | TGTGCCAGCTCACCGCGGATGCCGGGACTAGCGGGAGGGCCATTAAACGAGCAGTACTTC
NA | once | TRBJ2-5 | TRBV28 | CATRRYQETQYF | TGTGCCACCCGACGCTACCAAGAGACCCAGTACTTC
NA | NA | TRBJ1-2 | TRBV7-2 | CASSWLYGYTF | TGTGCCAGCAGCTGGCTCTATGGCTACACCTTC
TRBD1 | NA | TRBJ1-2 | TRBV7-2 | CASSLVRDRSYGYTF | TGTGCCAGCAGCTTAGTTCGGGACAGGTCCTATGGCTACACCTTC
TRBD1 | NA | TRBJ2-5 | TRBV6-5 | CASSYSGTGVGETQYF | TGTGCCAGCAGTTACTCGGGGACAGGGGTTGGTGAGACCCAGTACTTC
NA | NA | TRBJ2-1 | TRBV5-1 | CASSLAVGTYNEQFF | TGCGCCAGCAGCTTGGCCGTAGGAACGTACAATGAGCAGTTCTTC
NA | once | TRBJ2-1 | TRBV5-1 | CASSTGTQNNEQFF | TGCGCCAGCAGCACTGGGACTCAAAACAATGAGCAGTTCTTC
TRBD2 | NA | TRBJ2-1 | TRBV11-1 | CASSSYGRAVDNEQFF | TGTGCCAGCAGCTCATACGGGAGGGCGGTCGACAATGAGCAGTTCTTC
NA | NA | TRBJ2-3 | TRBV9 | CASTTLSSGTDTQYF | TGTGCCAGCACGACGCTCTCATCCGGGACAGATACGCAGTATTTT
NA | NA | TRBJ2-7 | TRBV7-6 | CASSLEVAGPTYEQYF | TGTGCCAGCAGCTTAGAGGTGGCGGGACCGACCTACGAGCAGTACTTC
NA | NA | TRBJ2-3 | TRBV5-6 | CASSFEYFSSTDTQYF | TGTGCCAGCAGCTTTGAATACTTCTCTAGCACAGATACGCAGTATTTT
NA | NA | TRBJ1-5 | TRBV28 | CASMGGRQPQHF | TGTGCCAGCATGGGTGGAAGGCAGCCCCAGCATTTT
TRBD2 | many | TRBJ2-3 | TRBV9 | CASSVTSGSTDTQYF | TGTGCCAGCAGCGTTACTAGCGGGAGCACAGATACGCAGTATTTT
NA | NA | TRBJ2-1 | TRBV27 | CASSSPAGSYNEQFF | TGTGCCAGCAGTTCGCCGGCTGGCTCCTACAATGAGCAGTTCTTC
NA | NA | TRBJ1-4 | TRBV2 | CASSLDRINEKLFF | TGTGCCAGCAGTTTGGACAGAATTAATGAAAAACTGTTTTTT
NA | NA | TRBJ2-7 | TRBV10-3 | CAISERGQDSTEQYF | TGTGCCATCAGTGAGAGGGGCCAGGACTCGACCGAGCAGTACTTC
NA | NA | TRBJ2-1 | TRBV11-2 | CASSWRHNEQFF | TGTGCCAGCAGCTGGCGGCACAATGAGCAGTTCTTC
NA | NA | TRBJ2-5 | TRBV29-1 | CSVDGKETQYF | TGCAGCGTTGACGGAAAAGAGACCCAGTACTTC
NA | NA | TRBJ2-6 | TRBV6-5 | CASSYEQGGGANVLTF | TGTGCCAGCAGTTACGAACAGGGAGGTGGGGCCAACGTCCTGACTTTC
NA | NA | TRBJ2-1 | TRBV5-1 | CASSLQLRNEQFF | TGCGCCAGCAGCTTGCAGCTGCGCAATGAGCAGTTCTTC
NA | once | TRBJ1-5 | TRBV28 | CASSPWVPWQPQHF | TGTGCCAGCAGTCCCTGGGTCCCATGGCAGCCCCAGCATTTT
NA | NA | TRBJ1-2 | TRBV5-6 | CASSPGGALGYGYTF | TGTGCCAGCAGCCCGGGGGGGGCCCTGGGCTATGGCTACACCTTC
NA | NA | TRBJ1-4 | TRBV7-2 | CASSPHAINEKLFF | TGTGCCAGCAGCCCCCATGCGATTAATGAAAAACTGTTTTTT
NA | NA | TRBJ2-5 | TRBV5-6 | CASSLTRETQYF | TGTGCCAGCAGCTTAACTCGAGAGACCCAGTACTTC
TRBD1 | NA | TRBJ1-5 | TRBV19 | CASRDSESNQPQHF | TGTGCCAGCCGGGACAGCGAGAGCAATCAGCCCCAGCATTTT
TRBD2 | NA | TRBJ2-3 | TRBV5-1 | CASSLLAGPTDTQYF | TGCGCCAGCAGCTTGCTAGCGGGGCCCACAGATACGCAGTATTTT
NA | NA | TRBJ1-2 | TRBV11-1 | CASSRGREGYTF | TGTGCCAGCAGCAGGGGACGGGAAGGCTACACCTTC
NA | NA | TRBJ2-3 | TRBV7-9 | CASSASTDTQYF | TGTGCCAGCAGCGCATCCACAGATACGCAGTATTTT
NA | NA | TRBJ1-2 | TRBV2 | CASSVEGLWYGYTF | TGTGCCAGCAGCGTTGAGGGTTTATGGTATGGCTACACCTTC
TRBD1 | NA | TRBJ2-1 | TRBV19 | CASSTDRGRGNEQFF | TGTGCCAGTAGTACGGACAGGGGGCGCGGTAATGAGCAGTTCTTC
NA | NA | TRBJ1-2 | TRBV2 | CASSPERTNYGYTF | TGTGCCAGCAGCCCCGAGCGGACGAACTATGGCTACACCTTC
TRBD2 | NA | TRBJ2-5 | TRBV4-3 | CASSQGLAGADQETQYF | TGCGCCAGCAGCCAAGGACTAGCGGGAGCGGACCAAGAGACCCAGTACTTC
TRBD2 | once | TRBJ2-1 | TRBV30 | CAWSVPSGGYNEQFF | TGTGCCTGGAGTGTACCCAGCGGGGGCTACAATGAGCAGTTCTTC